Given below is one T cell receptor beta chain in context. The method was immunoSEQ multiplex PCR; TCRdb's version includes in-frame clones alone and lacks a portion of them. Among roughly 250,000 clones listed, around 86% were seen once. Between the trimmed V and J ends, which lost 8 bases and 1 base, there was a span of 8 bases. The CDR3 is 12 residues long. Germline V gives CDR1 SEHNR, CDR2 FQNEAQ (reference sequence). The data originate from a study of blood T cell repertoires in COVID-19. The sample comprised PBMCs or T cells enriched from blood (not recorded which). The chain uses TRBV7-9 and TRBJ1-1; no clear D. The TCR comes from a woman aged 45-65 years who had recovered from COVID-19. In DNA, the CDR3 is TGTGCCAGCTTACAGCAGAACACTGAAGCTTTCTTT. It is translated as CASLQQNTEAFF.